Each of the 19 T cell receptor beta chains below was sequenced from the same sample in a study of beta chain features in type 1 diabetes. The study reverse transcribed the entire isolated RNA, so it sequenced expressed TCRB transcripts. The data were produced by immunoSEQ multiplex PCR, yet TCRdb's version contains in-frame clones alone and is incomplete. The sample holds roughly 400,000 clones, around 16% seen once. The sequenced material came from naive CD4+ T cells from blood. These receptors came from a young woman in good health.

The chain recombines TRBV15 with TRBJ2-7; D is perhaps TRBD2 (8 bases). The germline gives CDR1 LNHNV, CDR2 YYDKDF (reference sequence). With 3 bases removed from V and 6 bases from J, the gap between germline ends came to 21 bases. The CDR3 contains 16 residues. The CDR3 here is CATSSYGGGTDLEQYF. CDR3 nucleotide sequence: TGTGCCACCAGCAGTTATGGCGGGGGGACAGATCTCGAGCAGTACTTC. The full variable domain, its missing parts supplied by reference TRBV15 and TRBJ2-7, is DAMVIQNPRYQVTQFGKPVTLSCSQTLNHNVMYWYQQKSSQAPKLLFHYYDKDFNNEADTPDNFQSRRPNTSFCFLDIRSPGLGDTAMYLCATSSYGGGTDLEQYFGPGTRLTVT.

This clone occurred a few times. The CDR3 DNA sequence: TGTGCCAGCAGTCGGACAGGGAATAGCAATCAGCCCCAGCATTTT. Translation gives CASSRTGNSNQPQHF. The rearrangement links TRBV6-5 to TRBJ1-5; 8 nucleotides align to TRBD1. Germline-derived CDR1 and CDR2 are MNHEY and SVGAGI. V lost 5 bases to trimming and J lost 0 bases; unmatched junction nucleotides: 3. CDR3 length equals 15 residues.

This clone was picked up one time. This chain uses TRBV6-6 with TRBJ2-5; 7 positions agree with TRBD1. This CDR3 is built from 13 residues. CDR1 MNHNY and CDR2 SVGAGI come from the germline V gene (reference sequence). V gave up 6 bases and J gave up 0 bases; unmatched junction bases: 1. CDR3 protein: CASRQGYQETQYF. CDR3 DNA sequence: TGTGCCAGCAGACAGGGGTACCAAGAGACCCAGTACTTC.

A few counts support this clone. The chain employs TRBV14 and TRBJ2-3; D call uncertain. The length of the CDR3 is 13 residues. Trimming stripped 0 bases from V and 11 bases from J, with 12 bases between. Germline V gene sequence: CDR1 SGHDN, CDR2 FVKESK. The CDR3 protein is CASSQDLYTRQYF. The CDR3 DNA is TGTGCCAGCAGCCAAGATCTGTACACAAGGCAGTATTTT.

The chain combines TRBV19 with TRBJ2-7; D uncertain. Trimming took 1 base from V and 2 from J, leaving 9 bases between them. The V gene's germline CDR1 is LNHDA and CDR2 SQIVND (reference sequence). The CDR3 spans 14 residues. CDR3 sequence (DNA): TGTGCCAGTAGTATAGCCCCAGGTACCTACGAGCAGTACTTC. Amino acids: CASSIAPGTYEQYF.

The genes are TRBV29-1 and TRBJ1-1; 9 bases line up with TRBD1. CDR1 is SQVTM, CDR2 ANQGSEA, per germline. Trimming at V came to 6 bases and at J to 5 bases, leaving 4 bases not matched to a gene. This CDR3 spans 12 amino acids. The CDR3 loop reads CSVRDRVTEAFF. The DNA of the CDR3 is TGCAGCGTCCGGGACAGGGTTACTGAAGCTTTCTTT.

This clone occurred a few times. The same CDR3 can be traced to other DNA sequences in this sample. The DNA of the CDR3 is TGTGCCAGCAGTCTCAATGAGCAGTTCTTC. This translates into CASSLNEQFF. The genes are TRBV6-6 and TRBJ2-1; D is ambiguous. Trimming cost V 5 bases and J 6 bases, with 2 bases left between them. The CDR3 runs to 10 residues. Germline V gene sequence: CDR1 MNHNY, CDR2 SVGAGI (reference sequence).

V and J are TRBV5-1 and TRBJ2-5; possible D gene TRBD2, 5 bases. The germline V gene has CDR1 SGHRS and CDR2 YFSETQ. This CDR3 spans 13 amino acids. The germline V and J ends were trimmed by 4 bases and 4 bases, with 11 bases remaining between them. The CDR3 loop is CASSLGSLETQYF. CDR3 coding DNA: TGCGCCAGCAGCCTAGGGAGTTTAGAGACCCAGTACTTC.

This clone was seen only a few times. The CDR3 DNA reads TGTGCCAGCAGTTTTAGCAGGGGATTATACGAGCAGTACTTC. It encodes CASSFSRGLYEQYF. The chain joins TRBV28 to TRBJ2-7; a weak D match, TRBD1 (6 bases). The CDR3 length is 14 residues. V lost 3 bases and J 4 bases, leaving 13 bases between the germline ends. Germline-derived CDR1 and CDR2 are MDHEN and SYDVKM.

The chain uses TRBV5-4 and TRBJ2-6; D remains unclear. V lost 4 bases and J 1 base, leaving 9 bases between the germline ends. Germline V gene lookup returns CDR1 SGHNT and CDR2 YYREEE (reference sequence). The CDR3 runs to 15 residues. CDR3 region: CASSHTPSGANVLTF. CDR3 coding DNA: TGTGCCAGCAGCCACACACCTTCTGGGGCCAACGTCCTGACTTTC. Variable domain in full (rest from reference TRBV5-4 and TRBJ2-6): ETGVTQSPTHLIKTRGQQVTLRCSSQSGHNTVSWYQQALGQGPQFIFQYYREEENGRGNFPPRFSGLQFPNYSSELNVNALELDDSALYLCASSHTPSGANVLTFGAGSRLTVL.

A few counts support this clone. The chain couples TRBV30 to TRBJ1-2; 8 bases are a match to TRBD1. This CDR3 contains 14 residues. Germline-derived CDR1 and CDR2 are GTSNPN and SVGIG (reference sequence). V shed 2 bases, J shed 2 bases, and the junction held 4 bases outside the gene matches. The chain's CDR3 is CAWSYGTGNYGYTF. CDR3 DNA: TGTGCCTGGAGTTACGGGACAGGCAACTATGGCTACACCTTC. Full variable domain (outside the CDR3, taken from reference TRBV30 and TRBJ1-2): SQTIHQWPATLVQPVGSPLSLECTVEGTSNPNLYWYRQAAGRGLQLLFYSVGIGQISSEVPQNLSASRPQDRQFILSSKKLLLSDSGFYLCAWSYGTGNYGYTFGSGTRLTVV.

This clone has only a few counts. The chain recombines TRBV7-9 with TRBJ2-7, with TRBD1 identical over 7 bases. The germline V gene has CDR1 SEHNR and CDR2 FQNEAQ (reference sequence). CDR3 size: 13 residues. V gave up 5 bases and J gave up 3 bases; unmatched junction bases: 4. The CDR3 region has the DNA TGTGCCAGCAGCCTCGGACAGGTCTACGAGCAGTACTTC. Amino acid sequence: CASSLGQVYEQYF.

In its sample, this clone was seen a few times. This chain joins TRBV18 and TRBJ1-1; TRBD1 is a possible D gene (6 bases). This CDR3 comprises 15 residues. The germline V gene has CDR1 KGHSH and CDR2 LQKENI. V was clipped by 1 base and J by 5 bases, with 14 bases between them. The CDR3: CASSPRGGIGTEAFF. As DNA, the CDR3 is TGTGCCAGCTCACCACGTGGGGGCATTGGGACTGAAGCTTTCTTT.

This clone showed up just a few times. This rearrangement joins TRBV20-1 to TRBJ1-3; D is unclear. Deletions cut 7 bases from V and 2 bases from J, with 3 bases between. The CDR3 is made up of 10 amino acids. From germline, CDR1 is DFQATT and CDR2 SNEGSKA (reference sequence). The CDR3 spells CSDTGNTIYF. The CDR3 bases are TGCAGTGATACTGGAAACACCATATATTTT.

This clone was seen more than once but under ten times. This chain links TRBV7-9 with TRBJ1-4; 11 bases line up with TRBD1. Germline-derived CDR1 and CDR2 are SEHNR and FQNEAQ (reference sequence). Unmatched junction bases numbered 5, after V lost 4 bases and J lost 7 bases. The CDR3 consists of 15 residues. CDR3: CASSSGTGGIEKLFF. The CDR3 DNA reads TGTGCCAGCAGCTCCGGGACAGGGGGAATTGAAAAACTGTTTTTT.

This clone was counted between two and nine times. Other nucleotide sequences in the sample specify the same CDR3. The rearrangement uses TRBV7-2 and TRBJ2-7; tentative D call: TRBD2 (5 bases). The germline V and J ends were trimmed by 6 bases and 0 bases, with 9 bases remaining between them. The CDR3 is 13 residues long. Germline CDR1 reads SGHTA; CDR2 reads FQGNSA. CDR3 loop: CASSRGSSYEQYF. Here the CDR3 DNA reads TGTGCCAGCAGTCGGGGTAGCTCCTACGAGCAGTACTTC.

The V gene is TRBV30, the J gene TRBJ1-1; D not resolved. Germline CDR1 and CDR2: GTSNPN and SVGIG (reference sequence). The CDR3 consists of 11 residues. The CDR3 protein is CGARSNTEAFF. Here the CDR3 DNA reads TGTGGAGCACGGTCGAACACTGAAGCTTTCTTT.

This clone turned up a few times. The chain links TRBV30 to TRBJ2-7; TRBD1 agrees at 11 bases. Germline assignment: CDR1 GTSNPN and CDR2 SVGIG (reference sequence). CDR3 length equals 15 residues. Trimming took 3 bases from V and 3 from J; bases not matched to a gene: 7. The CDR3 sequence is CAWSESGTGGYEQYF. Written as DNA, the CDR3 is TGTGCCTGGAGCGAGTCCGGGACAGGGGGCTACGAGCAGTACTTC.

The chain uses TRBV29-1 and TRBJ2-5, with a possible D match to TRBD1 (6 bases). The DNA end favors TRBJ2-7, so the J call may be wrong. The germline CDR1 and CDR2 sequences are SQVTM and ANQGSEA. The CDR3 contains 13 residues. The chain's CDR3 is CSVSRGGVYEQYF. As DNA, the CDR3 is TGCAGCGTTAGCAGGGGTGGGGTCTACGAGCAGTACTTC.